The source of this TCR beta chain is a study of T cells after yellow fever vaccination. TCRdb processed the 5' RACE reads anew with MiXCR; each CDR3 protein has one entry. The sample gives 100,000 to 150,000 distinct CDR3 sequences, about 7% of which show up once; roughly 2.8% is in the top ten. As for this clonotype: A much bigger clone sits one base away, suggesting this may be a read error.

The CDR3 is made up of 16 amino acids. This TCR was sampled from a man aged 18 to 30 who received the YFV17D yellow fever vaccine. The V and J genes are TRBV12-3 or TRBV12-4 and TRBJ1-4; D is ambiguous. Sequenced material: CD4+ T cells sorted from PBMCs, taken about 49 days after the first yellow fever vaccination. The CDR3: CASKKRAGPTNENLFF. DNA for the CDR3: TGTGCCAGCAAAAAAAGGGCGGGCCCAACTAATGAAAACCTGTTTTTT.